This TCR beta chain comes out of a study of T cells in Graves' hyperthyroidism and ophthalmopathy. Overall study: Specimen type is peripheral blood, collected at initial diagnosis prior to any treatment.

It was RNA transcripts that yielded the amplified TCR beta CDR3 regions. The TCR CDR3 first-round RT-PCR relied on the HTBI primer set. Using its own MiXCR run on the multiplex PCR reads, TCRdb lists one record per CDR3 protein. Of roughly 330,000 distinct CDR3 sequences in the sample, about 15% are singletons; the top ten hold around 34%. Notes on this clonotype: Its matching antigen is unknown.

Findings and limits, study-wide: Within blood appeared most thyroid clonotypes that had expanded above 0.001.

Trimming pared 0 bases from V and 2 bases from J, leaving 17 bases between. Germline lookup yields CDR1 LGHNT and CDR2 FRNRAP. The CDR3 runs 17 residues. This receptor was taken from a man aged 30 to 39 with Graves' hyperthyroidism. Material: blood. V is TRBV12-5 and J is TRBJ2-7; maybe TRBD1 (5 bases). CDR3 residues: CASGLVLWGVGTYEQYF. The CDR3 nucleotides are TGTGCTAGTGGTTTGGTACTCTGGGGCGTCGGAACCTACGAGCAGTACTTC. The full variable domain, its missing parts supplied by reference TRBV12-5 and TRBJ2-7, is DARVTQTPRHKVTEMGQEVTMRCQPILGHNTVFWYRQTMMQGLELLAYFRNRAPLDDSGMPKDRFSAEMPDATLATLKIQPSEPRDSAVYFCASGLVLWGVGTYEQYFGPGTRLTVT.